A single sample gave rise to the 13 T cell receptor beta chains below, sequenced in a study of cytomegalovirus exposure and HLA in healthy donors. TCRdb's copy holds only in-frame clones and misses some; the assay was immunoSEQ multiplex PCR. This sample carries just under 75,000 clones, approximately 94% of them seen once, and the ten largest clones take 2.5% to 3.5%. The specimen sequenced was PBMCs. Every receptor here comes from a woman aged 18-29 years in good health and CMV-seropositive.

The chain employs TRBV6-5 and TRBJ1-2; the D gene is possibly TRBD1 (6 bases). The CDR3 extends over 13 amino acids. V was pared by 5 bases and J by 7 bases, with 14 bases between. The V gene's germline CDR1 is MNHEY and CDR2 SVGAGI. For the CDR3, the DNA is TGTGCCAGCAGTCCTACGGACAGAACTGGCTACACCTTC. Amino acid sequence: CASSPTDRTGYTF.

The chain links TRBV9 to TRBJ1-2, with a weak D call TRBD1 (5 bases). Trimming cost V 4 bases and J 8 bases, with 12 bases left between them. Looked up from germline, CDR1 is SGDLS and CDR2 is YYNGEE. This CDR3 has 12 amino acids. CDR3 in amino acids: CASSFSGLGYTF. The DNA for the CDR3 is TGTGCCAGCAGCTTCTCAGGGTTAGGCTACACCTTC.

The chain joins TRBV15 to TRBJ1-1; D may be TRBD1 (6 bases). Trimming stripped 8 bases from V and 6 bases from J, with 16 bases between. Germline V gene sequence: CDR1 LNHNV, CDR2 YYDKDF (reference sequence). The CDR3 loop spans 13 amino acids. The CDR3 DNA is TGTGCCACCGAGGACAGTAACAAACCTGAAGCTTTCTTT. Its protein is CATEDSNKPEAFF.

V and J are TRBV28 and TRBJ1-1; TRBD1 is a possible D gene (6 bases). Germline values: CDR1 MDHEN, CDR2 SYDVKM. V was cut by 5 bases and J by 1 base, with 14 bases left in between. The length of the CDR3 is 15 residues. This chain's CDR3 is CASSLTGTQNTEAFF. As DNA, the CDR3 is TGTGCCAGCAGTCTCACCGGGACACAGAACACTGAAGCTTTCTTT. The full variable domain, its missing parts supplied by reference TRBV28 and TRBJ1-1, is DVKVTQSSRYLVKRTGEKVFLECVQDMDHENMFWYRQDPGLGLRLIYFSYDVKMKEKGDIPEGYSVSREKKERFSLILESASTNQTSMYLCASSLTGTQNTEAFFGQGTRLTVV.

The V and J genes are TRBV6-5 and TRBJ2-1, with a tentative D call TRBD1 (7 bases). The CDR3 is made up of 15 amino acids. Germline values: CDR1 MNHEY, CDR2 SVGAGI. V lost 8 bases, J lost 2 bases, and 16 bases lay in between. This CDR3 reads CASAIGGGAYNEQFF. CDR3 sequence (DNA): TGTGCCAGCGCCATAGGGGGCGGGGCCTACAATGAGCAGTTCTTC.

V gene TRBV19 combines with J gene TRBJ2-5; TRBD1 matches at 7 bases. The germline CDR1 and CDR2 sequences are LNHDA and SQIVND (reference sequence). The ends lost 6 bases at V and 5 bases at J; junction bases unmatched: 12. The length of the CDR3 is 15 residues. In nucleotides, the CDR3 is TGTGCCAGTAGACAGAGACAGGGTACGTCCGAGACCCAGTACTTC. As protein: CASRQRQGTSETQYF.

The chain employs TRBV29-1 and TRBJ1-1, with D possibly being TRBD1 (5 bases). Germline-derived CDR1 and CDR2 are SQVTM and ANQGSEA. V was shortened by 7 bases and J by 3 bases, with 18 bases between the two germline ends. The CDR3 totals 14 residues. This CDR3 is CSALGQKQYTEAFF. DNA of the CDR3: TGCAGCGCCTTGGGGCAGAAACAGTACACTGAAGCTTTCTTT.

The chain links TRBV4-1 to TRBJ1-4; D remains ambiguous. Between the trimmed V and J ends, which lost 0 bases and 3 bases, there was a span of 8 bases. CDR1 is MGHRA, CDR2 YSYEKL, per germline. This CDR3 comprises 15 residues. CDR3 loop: CASSQERGANEKLFF. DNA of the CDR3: TGCGCCAGCAGCCAAGAACGGGGAGCTAATGAAAAACTGTTTTTT.

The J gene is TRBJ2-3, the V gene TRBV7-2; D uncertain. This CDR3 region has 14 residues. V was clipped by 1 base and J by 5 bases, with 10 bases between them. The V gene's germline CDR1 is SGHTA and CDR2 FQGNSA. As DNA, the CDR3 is TGTGCCAGCAGCTTAGTGGCCTTGATAGATACGCAGTATTTT. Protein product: CASSLVALIDTQYF.

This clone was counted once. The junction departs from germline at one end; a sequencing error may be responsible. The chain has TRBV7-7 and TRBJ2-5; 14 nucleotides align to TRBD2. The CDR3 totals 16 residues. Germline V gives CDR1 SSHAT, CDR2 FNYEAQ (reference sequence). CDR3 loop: CASSLGLAGGQETQYF. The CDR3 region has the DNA TGTGCTAGCAGCTTAGGACTAGCGGGGGGCCAAGAGACCCAGTACTTC.

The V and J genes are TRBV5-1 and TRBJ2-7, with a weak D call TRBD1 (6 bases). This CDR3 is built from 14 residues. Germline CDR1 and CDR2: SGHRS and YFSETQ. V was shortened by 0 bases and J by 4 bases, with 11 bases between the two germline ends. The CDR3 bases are TGCGCCAGCAGCTTGGACAGGGCCCTTTACGAGCAGTACTTC. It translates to CASSLDRALYEQYF.

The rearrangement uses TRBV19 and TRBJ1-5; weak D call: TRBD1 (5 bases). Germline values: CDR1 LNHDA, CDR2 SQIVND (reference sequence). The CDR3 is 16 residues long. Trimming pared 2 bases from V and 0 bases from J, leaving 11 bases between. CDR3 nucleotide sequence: TGTGCCAGTAGTATACCCGCAAGGGGTAGCAATCAGCCCCAGCATTTT. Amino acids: CASSIPARGSNQPQHF. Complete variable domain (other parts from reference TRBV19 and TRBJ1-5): DGGITQSPKYLFRKEGQNVTLSCEQNLNHDAMYWYRQDPGQGLRLIYYSQIVNDFQKGDIAEGYSVSREKKESFPLTVTSAQKNPTAFYLCASSIPARGSNQPQHFGDGTRLSIL.

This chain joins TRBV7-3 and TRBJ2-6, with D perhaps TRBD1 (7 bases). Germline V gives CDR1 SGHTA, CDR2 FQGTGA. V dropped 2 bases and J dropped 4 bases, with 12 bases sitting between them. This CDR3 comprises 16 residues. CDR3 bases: TGTGCCAGCAGCTTACAGGGGGGAGCAGGGGCCAACGTCCTGACTTTC. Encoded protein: CASSLQGGAGANVLTF.